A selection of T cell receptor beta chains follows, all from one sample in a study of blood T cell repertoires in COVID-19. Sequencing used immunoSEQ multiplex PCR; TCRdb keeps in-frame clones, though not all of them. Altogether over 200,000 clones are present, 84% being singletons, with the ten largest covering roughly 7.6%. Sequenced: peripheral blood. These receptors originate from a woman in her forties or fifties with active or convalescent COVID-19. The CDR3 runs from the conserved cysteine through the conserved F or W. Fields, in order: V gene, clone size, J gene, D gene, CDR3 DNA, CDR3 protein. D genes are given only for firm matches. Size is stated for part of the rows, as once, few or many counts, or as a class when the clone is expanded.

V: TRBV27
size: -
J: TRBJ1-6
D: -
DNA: TGTGCCAGCAGACCTGACAGCTATTCACCCCTCCACTTT
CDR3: CASRPDSYSPLHF

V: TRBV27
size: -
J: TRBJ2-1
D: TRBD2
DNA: TGTGCCAGCAGTACTCTAGCGGGAGGGTCCTACAATGAGCAGTTCTTC
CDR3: CASSTLAGGSYNEQFF

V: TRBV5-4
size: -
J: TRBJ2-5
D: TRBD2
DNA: TGTGCCAGCAGCTTGGGACTAGCGTACGGCAAAGAGACCCAGTACTTC
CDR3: CASSLGLAYGKETQYF

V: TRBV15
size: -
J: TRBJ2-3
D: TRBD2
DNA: TGTGCCACCCTAGAGGGACTAGATGCACTAGATACGCAGTATTTT
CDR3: CATLEGLDALDTQYF

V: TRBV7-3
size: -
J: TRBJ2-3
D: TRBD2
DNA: TGTGCCAGCAGCTTCGGGACTAGAGTCCCAGATACGCAGTATTTT
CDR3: CASSFGTRVPDTQYF

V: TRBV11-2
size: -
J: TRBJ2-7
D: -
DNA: TGTGCCAGCAGCTTAGATTGGGGGGGGCGGCAGCAGTACTTC
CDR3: CASSLDWGGRQQYF

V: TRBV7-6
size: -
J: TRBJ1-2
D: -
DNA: TGTGCCAGCAGCTTAGAACGGGGTGAGGGCTACACCTTC
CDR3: CASSLERGEGYTF

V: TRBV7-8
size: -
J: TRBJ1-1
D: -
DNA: TGTGCCAGCAGCTCCCGCCCCCGGCAGGGATTGGTGAACACTGAAGCTTTCTTT
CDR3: CASSSRPRQGLVNTEAFF

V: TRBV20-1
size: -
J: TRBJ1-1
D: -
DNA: TGCAGTGCTCGGGGGTACACTGAAGCTTTCTTT
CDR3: CSARGYTEAFF

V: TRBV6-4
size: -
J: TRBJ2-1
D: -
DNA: TGTGCCAGCAGTGTGTCAGGTCACTACAATGAGCAGTTCTTC
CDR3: CASSVSGHYNEQFF

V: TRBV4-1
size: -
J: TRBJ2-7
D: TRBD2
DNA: TGCGCCAGCAGCCACCCCCAGGGTAGCGGGAGGGCCACATACGAGCAGTACTTC
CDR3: CASSHPQGSGRATYEQYF

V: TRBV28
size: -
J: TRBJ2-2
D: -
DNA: TGTGCCACCCACCGGATGCAGGGGGGCACCGGGGAGCTGTTTTTT
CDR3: CATHRMQGGTGELFF

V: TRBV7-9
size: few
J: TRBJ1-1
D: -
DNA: TGTGCCAGCAGCTCCCAGGGCTTGAACACTGAAGCTTTCTTT
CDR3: CASSSQGLNTEAFF

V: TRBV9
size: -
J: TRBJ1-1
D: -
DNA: TGTGCCAGCAGTTTCATAGGAGGGGCGCCTTTCTTT
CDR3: CASSFIGGAPFF

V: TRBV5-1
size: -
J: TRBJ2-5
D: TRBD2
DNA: TGCGCCAGCAGCTGGAGACTAGCGAGTGAGACCCAGTACTTC
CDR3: CASSWRLASETQYF

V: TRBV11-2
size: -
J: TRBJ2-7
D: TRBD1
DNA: TGTGCCAGCAGCCCGTACAGGGGAGCCTACGAGCAGTACTTC
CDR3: CASSPYRGAYEQYF

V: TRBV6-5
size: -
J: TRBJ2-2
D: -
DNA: TGTGCCAGCAACCTGGGAGGATCGGGCAGGGAGCTGTTTTTT
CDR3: CASNLGGSGRELFF

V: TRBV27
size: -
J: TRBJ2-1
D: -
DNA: TGTGCCAGCAGTTTAAAGCGGGACAGGAATGAGCAGTTCTTC
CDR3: CASSLKRDRNEQFF

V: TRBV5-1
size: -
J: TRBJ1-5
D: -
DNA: TGCGCCAGCAGCTTGGGGCCCGAGGGTAATCAGCCCCAGCATTTT
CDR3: CASSLGPEGNQPQHF

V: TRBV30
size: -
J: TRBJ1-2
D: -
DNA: TGTGCCTGGAGGGTCCTATATGGCTACACCTTC
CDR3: CAWRVLYGYTF

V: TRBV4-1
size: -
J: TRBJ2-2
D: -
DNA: TGCGCCAGCAGCCAAGGGCTCGGACTCCCTCCCCGGGGCGGGGAGCTGTTTTTT
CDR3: CASSQGLGLPPRGGELFF

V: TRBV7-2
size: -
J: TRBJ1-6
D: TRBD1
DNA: TGTGCCAGCAGCACACAGGGGCGGGATAATTCACCCCTCCACTTT
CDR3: CASSTQGRDNSPLHF

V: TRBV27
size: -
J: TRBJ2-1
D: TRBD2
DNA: TGTGCCAGCAGTTTCAGCGGGAGGGCCTCCTACAATGAGCAGTTCTTC
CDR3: CASSFSGRASYNEQFF

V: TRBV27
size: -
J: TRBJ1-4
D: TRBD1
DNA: TGTGCCAGCAGTTCCCGGACAGGTCGTGGGGCAACTAATGAAAAACTGTTTTTT
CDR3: CASSSRTGRGATNEKLFF